This T cell receptor (beta chain) was identified in a study of low-dose radiotherapy and immunotherapy resistance in tumors. Priming of first-strand cDNA relied on TRAV- and TRBV-specific primers (covering alpha and beta chains). TCRs were put through 20 to 25 PCR cycles of amplification with Phusion. A constant-region primer and the V-primer adapter served as the primer pair. Each CDR3 protein is one row after TCRdb ran MiXCR on the reads. Of about 13,000 distinct CDR3 sequences listed, roughly 60% are singletons. There are a few counts of this clonotype. The CDR3 has 15 amino acids. Germline V gene data show CDR1 as MDHEN and CDR2 as SYDVKM. V gave up 6 bases and J gave up 8 bases; unmatched junction bases: 11.

The source is a human donor with advanced metastatic prostate, ovarian, gallbladder or colorectal cancer (not recorded which). This table probably holds off-target reads from a library built for another chain. The genes are TRBV28 and TRBJ2-1, with TRBD2 identical over 9 bases. CDR3 DNA sequence: TGTGCCAGCAGCTACACGCGGGAGGGCCTCGATGAGCAGTTCTTC. This sequence encodes CASSYTREGLDEQFF. Filled out from reference TRBV28 and TRBJ2-1, the complete variable domain reads DVKVTQSSRYLVKRTGEKVFLECVQDMDHENMFWYRQDPGLGLRLIYFSYDVKMKEKGDIPEGYSVSREKKERFSLILESASTNQTSMYLCASSYTREGLDEQFFGPGTRLTVL.